This T cell receptor (beta chain) is from a study of blood T cell repertoires in COVID-19. About the research overall: Samples of COVID-19 (acute and convalescent) were obtained from the United States, Italy and Spain. Sample material is recorded as cDNA or gDNA derived from T cells, B-cell-depleted T cells, or PBMCs.

The CDR3 length is 17 residues. Per germline, CDR1 MNHEY and CDR2 SMNVEV (reference sequence). The ends were cut back, 5 bases at V and 5 bases at J, with 25 bases in the middle. Original methodology: It was from reference gene primer amplification that nucleated cell counts were estimated. Data came from immunoSEQ multiplex PCR; TCRdb stores just in-frame clones and leaves some out. V and J calls and clone size are those listed in that table; D and trimming were worked out from the DNA. Of about 380,000 clones in the sample, about 85% were seen once. Sequencing was done on a sample of peripheral blood. The rearrangement links TRBV27 to TRBJ2-7, with D possibly being TRBD1 (6 bases). The receptor was derived from a woman aged 18-35 years with acute or convalescent COVID-19. The chain's CDR3 is CASSKAGEARPPNEQYF. As DNA, the CDR3 is TGTGCCAGCAGTAAGGCAGGGGAAGCGCGCCCGCCGAACGAGCAGTACTTC.